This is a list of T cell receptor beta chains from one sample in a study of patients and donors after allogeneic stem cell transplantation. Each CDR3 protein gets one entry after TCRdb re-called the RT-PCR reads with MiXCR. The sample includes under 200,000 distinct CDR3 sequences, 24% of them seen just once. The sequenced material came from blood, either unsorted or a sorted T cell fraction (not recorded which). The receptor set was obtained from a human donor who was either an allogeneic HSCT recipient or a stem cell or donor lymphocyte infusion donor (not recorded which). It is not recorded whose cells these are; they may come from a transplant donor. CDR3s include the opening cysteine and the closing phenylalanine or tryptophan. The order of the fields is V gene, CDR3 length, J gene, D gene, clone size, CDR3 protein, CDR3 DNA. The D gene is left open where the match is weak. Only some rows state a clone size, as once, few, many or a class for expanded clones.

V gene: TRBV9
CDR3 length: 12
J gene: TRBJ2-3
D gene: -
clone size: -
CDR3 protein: CASSVGEDTQYF
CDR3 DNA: TGTGCCAGCAGCGTAGGGGAAGATACGCAGTATTTT

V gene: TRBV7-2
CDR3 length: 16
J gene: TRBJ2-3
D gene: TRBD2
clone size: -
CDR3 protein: CASRITSGSTGDTQYF
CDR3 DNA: TGTGCCAGCAGGATTACTAGCGGCAGCACGGGAGATACGCAGTATTTT

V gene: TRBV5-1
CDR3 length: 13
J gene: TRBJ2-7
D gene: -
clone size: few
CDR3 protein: CASSLGGENEQYF
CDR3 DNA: TGCGCCAGCAGCTTAGGGGGGGAGAACGAGCAGTACTTC

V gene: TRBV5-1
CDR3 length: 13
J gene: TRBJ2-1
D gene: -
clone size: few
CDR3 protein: CASSLGADNEQFF
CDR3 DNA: TGCGCCAGCAGCTTAGGAGCAGACAATGAGCAGTTCTTC

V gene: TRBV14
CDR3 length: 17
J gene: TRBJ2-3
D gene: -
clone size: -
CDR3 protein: CASSQAYDKPSTDTQYF
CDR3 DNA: TGTGCCAGCAGCCAAGCTTACGACAAACCTAGCACAGATACGCAGTATTTT

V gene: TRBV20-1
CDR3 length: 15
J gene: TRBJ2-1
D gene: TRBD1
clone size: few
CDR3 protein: CSASQQGISYNEQFF
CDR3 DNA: TGCAGTGCTAGTCAACAGGGGATTTCCTACAATGAGCAGTTCTTC

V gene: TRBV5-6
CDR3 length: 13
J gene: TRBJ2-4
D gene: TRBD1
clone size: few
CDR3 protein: CASSSDRGNIQYF
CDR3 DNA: TGTGCCAGCAGCTCGGACAGGGGGAACATTCAGTACTTC

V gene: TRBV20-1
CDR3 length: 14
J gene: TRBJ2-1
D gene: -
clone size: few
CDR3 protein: CSATGMGSYNEQFF
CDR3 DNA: TGCAGTGCCACCGGGATGGGGTCCTACAATGAGCAGTTCTTC

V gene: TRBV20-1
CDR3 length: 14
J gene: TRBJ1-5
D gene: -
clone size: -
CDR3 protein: CSARKTGLYQPQHF
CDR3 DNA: TGCAGTGCTAGAAAAACAGGGCTATATCAGCCCCAGCATTTT

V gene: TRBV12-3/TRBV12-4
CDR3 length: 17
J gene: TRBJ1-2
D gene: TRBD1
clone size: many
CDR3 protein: CASSLRFEPGQDYGYTF
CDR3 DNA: TGTGCCAGCAGTTTACGTTTCGAGCCTGGACAGGACTATGGCTACACCTTC

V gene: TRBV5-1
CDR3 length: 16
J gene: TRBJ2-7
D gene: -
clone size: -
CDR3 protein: CASSLMGGVGSYEQYF
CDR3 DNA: TGCGCCAGCAGCTTGATGGGCGGCGTTGGCTCCTACGAGCAGTACTTC

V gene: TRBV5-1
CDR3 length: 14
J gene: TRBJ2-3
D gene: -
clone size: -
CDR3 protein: CASSPGVSTDTQYF
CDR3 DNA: TGCGCCAGCAGCCCGGGGGTTAGCACAGATACGCAGTATTTT

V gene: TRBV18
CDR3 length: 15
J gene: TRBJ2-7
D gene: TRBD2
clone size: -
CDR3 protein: CASSPSVAGGYEQYF
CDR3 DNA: TGTGCCAGCTCACCATCTGTAGCGGGAGGGTACGAGCAGTACTTC

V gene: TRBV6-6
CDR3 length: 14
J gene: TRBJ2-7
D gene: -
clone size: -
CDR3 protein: CASSYSSLGGEQYF
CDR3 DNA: TGTGCCAGCAGTTATTCCAGCCTGGGGGGCGAGCAGTACTTC

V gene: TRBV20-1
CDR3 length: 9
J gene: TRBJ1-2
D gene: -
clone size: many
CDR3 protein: CSPRQVYTF
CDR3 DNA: TGCAGTCCCAGACAGGTCTACACCTTC

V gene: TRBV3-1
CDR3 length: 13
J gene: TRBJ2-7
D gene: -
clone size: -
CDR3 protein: CASSQGGTYEQYF
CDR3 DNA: TGTGCCAGCAGCCAAGGAGGGACCTACGAGCAGTACTTC

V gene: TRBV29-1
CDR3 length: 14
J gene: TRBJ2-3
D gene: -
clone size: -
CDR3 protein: CSVRFPGGRDTQYF
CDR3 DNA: TGCAGCGTTCGATTCCCGGGGGGCCGTGATACGCAGTATTTT

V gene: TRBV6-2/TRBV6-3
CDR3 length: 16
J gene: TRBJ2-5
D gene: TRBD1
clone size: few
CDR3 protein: CASSYSRGDRQETQYF
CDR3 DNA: TGTGCCAGCAGTTACTCGAGGGGGGACAGGCAAGAGACCCAGTACTTC

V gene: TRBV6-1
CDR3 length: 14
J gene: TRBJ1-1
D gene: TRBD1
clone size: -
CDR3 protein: CASNKGAPNTEAFF
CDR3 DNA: TGTGCCAGCAATAAGGGGGCGCCGAACACTGAAGCTTTCTTT

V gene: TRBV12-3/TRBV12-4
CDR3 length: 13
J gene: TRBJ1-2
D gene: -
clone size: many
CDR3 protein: CASSLEGNYGYTF
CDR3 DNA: TGTGCCAGCAGTTTAGAGGGAAACTATGGCTACACCTTC

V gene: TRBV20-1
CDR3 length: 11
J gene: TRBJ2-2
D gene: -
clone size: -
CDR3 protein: CSAVSPGELFF
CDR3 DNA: TGCAGTGCTGTGAGTCCCGGGGAGCTGTTTTTT

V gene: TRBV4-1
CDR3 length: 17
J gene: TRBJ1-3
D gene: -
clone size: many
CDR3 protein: CASSLTSFRLSGNTIYF
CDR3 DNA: TGCGCCAGCAGCCTCACTTCTTTTCGCCTCTCTGGAAACACCATATATTTT